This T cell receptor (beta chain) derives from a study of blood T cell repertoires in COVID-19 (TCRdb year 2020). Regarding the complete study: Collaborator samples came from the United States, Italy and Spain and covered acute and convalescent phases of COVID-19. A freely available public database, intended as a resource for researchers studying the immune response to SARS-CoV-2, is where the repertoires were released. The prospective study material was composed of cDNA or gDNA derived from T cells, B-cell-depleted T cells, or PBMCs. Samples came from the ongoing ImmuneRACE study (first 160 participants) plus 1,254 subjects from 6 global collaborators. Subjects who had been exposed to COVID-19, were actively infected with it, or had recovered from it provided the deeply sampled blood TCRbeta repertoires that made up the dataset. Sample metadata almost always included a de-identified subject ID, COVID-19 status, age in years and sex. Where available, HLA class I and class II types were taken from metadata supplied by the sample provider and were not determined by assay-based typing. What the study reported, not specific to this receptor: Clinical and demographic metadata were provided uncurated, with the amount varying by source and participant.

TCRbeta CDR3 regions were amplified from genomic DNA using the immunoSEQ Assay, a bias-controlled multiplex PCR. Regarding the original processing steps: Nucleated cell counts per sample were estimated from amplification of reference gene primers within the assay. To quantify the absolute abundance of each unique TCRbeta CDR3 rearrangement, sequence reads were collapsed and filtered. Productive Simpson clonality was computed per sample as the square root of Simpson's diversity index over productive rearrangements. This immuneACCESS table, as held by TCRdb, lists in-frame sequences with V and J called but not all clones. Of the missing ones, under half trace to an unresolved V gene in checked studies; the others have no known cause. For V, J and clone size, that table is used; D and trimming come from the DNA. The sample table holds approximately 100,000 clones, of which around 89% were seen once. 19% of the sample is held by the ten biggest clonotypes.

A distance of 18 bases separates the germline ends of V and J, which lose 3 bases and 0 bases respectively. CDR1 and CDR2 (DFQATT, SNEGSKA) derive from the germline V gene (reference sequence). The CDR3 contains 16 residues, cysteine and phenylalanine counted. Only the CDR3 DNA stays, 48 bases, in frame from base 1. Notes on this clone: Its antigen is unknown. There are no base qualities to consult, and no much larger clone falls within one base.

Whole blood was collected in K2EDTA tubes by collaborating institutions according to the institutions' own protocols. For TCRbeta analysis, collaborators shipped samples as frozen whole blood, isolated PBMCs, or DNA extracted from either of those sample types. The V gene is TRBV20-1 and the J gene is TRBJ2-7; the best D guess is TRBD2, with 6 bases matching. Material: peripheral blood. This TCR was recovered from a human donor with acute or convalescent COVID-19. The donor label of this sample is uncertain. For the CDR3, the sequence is CSASSPMGLSSYEQYF. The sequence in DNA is TGCAGTGCTAGTAGCCCCATGGGACTGAGCTCCTACGAGCAGTACTTC.